Below are 7 T cell receptor beta chains sequenced from a single sample in a study of PD-L1 blockade in urothelial cancer. Assay used: immunoSEQ multiplex PCR; TCRdb lists only in-frame clones, some missing. The repertoire includes 35,000 to 40,000 clones, roughly four fifths of them detected once, and 6.5% to 8.5% sits in the top ten. Sample time point: pretreatment peripheral blood. The material sequenced was PBMCs, taken around atezolizumab (anti-PD-L1) treatment. The receptors here all came from a man in his sixties with urothelial cancer.

This clone has a handful of counts. The CDR3 DNA reads as TGTGCCAGCAGCTTGGGAGGGGGATTTGGTGAAAAACTGTTTTTT. It yields the protein CASSLGGGFGEKLFF. This rearrangement joins TRBV5-4 to TRBJ1-4, with D tentatively TRBD1 (6 bases). The V gene's germline CDR1 is SGHNT and CDR2 YYREEE (reference sequence). There are 15 residues in the CDR3. Deletions cut 0 bases from V and 7 bases from J, with 13 bases between.

The chain employs TRBV19 and TRBJ1-2, with D hard to call. Trimming removed 4 bases from V and 3 bases from J, with 9 bases in between. Germline-derived CDR1 and CDR2 are LNHDA and SQIVND (reference sequence). This CDR3 region has 13 residues. CDR3 sequence reads: CASSTEGYYGYTF. The CDR3 DNA is TGTGCCAGTAGTACTGAGGGATACTATGGCTACACCTTC.

In its sample, this clone was seen a few times. The rearrangement joins TRBV10-3 to TRBJ2-1; maybe TRBD1 (5 bases). The CDR3 contains 15 residues. Trimming removed 4 bases from V and 3 bases from J, with 13 bases in between. Germline V lookup: CDR1 ENHRY, CDR2 SYGVKD. CDR3 nucleotide sequence: TGTGCCATCAGTGGCCAAGACAGATACTACAATGAGCAGTTCTTC. Amino acids: CAISGQDRYYNEQFF.

The chain couples TRBV7-9 to TRBJ2-2; D ambiguous. The CDR3 consists of 16 residues. Germline V CDR1 and CDR2: SEHNR, FQNEAQ (reference sequence). Trimming pared 1 base from V and 0 bases from J, leaving 9 bases between. The CDR3 loop reads CASSLGSPANTGELFF. For the CDR3, the DNA is TGTGCCAGCAGCTTAGGGTCGCCGGCGAACACCGGGGAGCTGTTTTTT.

In its sample, this clone was seen a few times. The rearrangement links TRBV28 to TRBJ2-3; a weak D match, TRBD1 (6 bases). The CDR3 has 15 amino acids. The V end was cut by 8 bases, the J end by 7 bases, with 22 bases between. The germline CDR1 and CDR2 sequences are MDHEN and SYDVKM. The CDR3 DNA sequence: TGTGCCAGCTGTGGTACGGGACAAGGGGAGAATACGCAGTATTTT. It is translated as CASCGTGQGENTQYF.

V is TRBV28 and J is TRBJ1-3; 7 bases line up with TRBD1. The CDR3 has 17 amino acids. The germline gives CDR1 MDHEN, CDR2 SYDVKM. V lost 0 bases to trimming and J lost 0 bases; unmatched junction nucleotides: 5. The CDR3: CASSLWGDRHSGNTIYF. CDR3 DNA: TGTGCCAGCAGTTTATGGGGGGACAGACACTCTGGAAACACCATATATTTT.

This chain uses TRBV30 with TRBJ1-3, with TRBD1 identical over 7 bases. The CDR3 is made up of 12 amino acids. The junction had 5 bases not matched to a gene; V was cut back by 5 bases and J by 7 bases. Per the germline V gene, CDR1 is GTSNPN and CDR2 is SVGIG (reference sequence). CDR3 DNA sequence: TGTGCCTGGCAGACAGGGATGAACACCATATATTTT. Translating it yields CAWQTGMNTIYF.